Below are 22 T cell receptor beta chains sequenced from a single sample in a study of T cell responses to AZD1222 COVID-19 vaccine. Here immunoSEQ multiplex PCR was the method, and the copy in TCRdb shows in-frame clones only, minus some. Of 110,000 to 150,000 clones listed, approximately 85% are singletons. The material sequenced was peripheral blood, taken on day 0 of AZD1222 vaccination. Source of these receptors: an adult in good health.

The CDR3 region is CASSLGRGYQETQYF. In nucleotides, the CDR3 is TGTGCCAGCAGCTTGGGGCGGGGATACCAAGAGACCCAGTACTTC. This rearrangement joins TRBV5-6 to TRBJ2-5, with TRBD2 as a possible D gene (6 bases). The V end was cut by 0 bases, the J end by 0 bases, with 9 bases between. The CDR3 loop spans 15 amino acids. Germline assignment: CDR1 SGHDT and CDR2 YYEEEE.

The chain joins TRBV14 to TRBJ2-2; unclear D gene. The CDR3 sequence is 15 residues long. Trimming removed 1 base from V and 7 bases from J, with 13 bases in between. The germline V gene has CDR1 SGHDN and CDR2 FVKESK. CDR3 DNA: TGTGCCAGCAGCCAAGCCCTAACGGGCGTCGGGGAGCTGTTTTTT. As protein: CASSQALTGVGELFF.

This clone was seen only once. The gene calls are TRBV19 and TRBJ2-7; D gene unclear. The CDR3 covers 13 residues. Germline CDR1 reads LNHDA; CDR2 reads SQIVND (reference sequence). The V gene lost 5 bases and the J gene lost 3 bases, with 11 bases spanning the gap. The CDR3 nucleotides are TGTGCCAGTAGTGGACCGCCCCACTACGAGCAGTACTTC. This gives the protein CASSGPPHYEQYF.

This clone has only one observation. The chain recombines TRBV24-1 with TRBJ1-1, with D hard to call. CDR1 and CDR2 (germline): KGHDR, SFDVKD. The CDR3 has 13 amino acids. V dropped 4 bases and J dropped 1 base, with 6 bases sitting between them. CDR3 coding DNA: TGTGCCACCAGTGAAGCGGAGAACACTGAAGCTTTCTTT. Protein: CATSEAENTEAFF.

The chain couples TRBV11-2 to TRBJ1-2; no firm D call. Germline CDR1 is SGHAT and CDR2 is FQNNGV. The CDR3 loop spans 13 amino acids. The V end was cut by 5 bases, the J end by 1 base, with 8 bases between. CDR3 bases: TGTGCCAGCAGCCGTGGATATAACTATGGCTACACCTTC. Amino acids: CASSRGYNYGYTF.

This clone has more than one count but fewer than ten. The genes are TRBV19 and TRBJ2-2; the D call may be TRBD1 or TRBD2 (5 bases each). Between the trimmed V and J ends, which lost 6 bases and 0 bases, there was a span of 17 bases. The CDR3 consists of 17 residues. Germline values: CDR1 LNHDA, CDR2 SQIVND (reference sequence). The CDR3 spells CASRLDPGTANTGELFF. The CDR3, as DNA: TGTGCCAGTAGACTCGACCCCGGGACGGCGAACACCGGGGAGCTGTTTTTT.

V gene TRBV10-1 combines with J gene TRBJ1-2, with no clear D. Trimming removed 3 bases from V and 5 bases from J, with 10 bases in between. The length of the CDR3 is 13 residues. Germline CDR1 and CDR2: WNHNN and SYGVQD (reference sequence). CDR3 sequence (DNA): TGCGCCAGCAGTGAAGTTCGGGAATATGGCTACACCTTC. Its translation is CASSEVREYGYTF.

The chain uses TRBV7-9 and TRBJ1-1; TRBD1 matches 9 bases. J gave up 3 bases and V 5 bases, and 4 bases lay outside the gene matches. Germline assignment: CDR1 SEHNR and CDR2 FQNEAQ (reference sequence). The CDR3 has 14 residues. DNA of the CDR3: TGTGCCAGCAGCCCGGGACAGGGTGACACTGAAGCTTTCTTT. This encodes CASSPGQGDTEAFF.

This chain uses TRBV11-2 with TRBJ1-1; 7 bases fit TRBD1. Per the germline V gene, CDR1 is SGHAT and CDR2 is FQNNGV. J was trimmed by 6 bases and V by 0 bases; bases with no gene match: 4. The CDR3 loop spans 14 amino acids. CDR3 nucleotides: TGTGCCAGCAGCTTAGAGAGGGGGCAACCTGAAGCTTTCTTT. Translating gives CASSLERGQPEAFF.

The CDR3 DNA sequence: TGTGCCAGCTCGTCGGGGATCTACGAGCAGTACTTC. It translates to CASSSGIYEQYF. This rearrangement joins TRBV18 to TRBJ2-7; D is possibly TRBD2 (5 bases). V lost 6 bases and J 3 bases, leaving 9 bases between the germline ends. Germline V gives CDR1 KGHSH, CDR2 LQKENI. The CDR3 sequence is 12 residues long.

The rearrangement joins TRBV10-3 to TRBJ2-2; D might be TRBD1 (6 bases). With 2 bases removed from V and 4 bases from J, the gap between germline ends came to 14 bases. CDR3 length: 16 amino acids. Germline V CDR1 and CDR2: ENHRY, SYGVKD. The chain's CDR3 is CAISEAWGPGTGELFF. The CDR3 nucleotides are TGTGCCATCAGTGAGGCCTGGGGGCCGGGCACCGGGGAGCTGTTTTTT.

This rearrangement joins TRBV10-1 to TRBJ2-7; D is uncertain. The germline V gene encodes CDR1 WNHNN and CDR2 SYGVQD (reference sequence). V lost 1 base to trimming and J lost 2 bases, with 9 bases between them. The CDR3 is 14 residues long. The chain's CDR3 is CASSELKPPYEQYF. DNA of the CDR3: TGCGCCAGCAGTGAGTTGAAGCCCCCCTACGAGCAGTACTTC.

J is TRBJ2-3 and V is TRBV6-2 or TRBV6-3; 9 bases align to TRBD2. This CDR3 comprises 14 residues. The junction had 6 bases not matched to a gene; V was cut back by 5 bases and J by 6 bases. Germline V gene lookup returns CDR1 MNHEY and CDR2 SVGEGT. As DNA, the CDR3 is TGTGCCAGCAGTAGGGCGGGGGGGCCGGATACGCAGTATTTT. Amino acids: CASSRAGGPDTQYF.

The chain employs TRBV2 and TRBJ1-5; TRBD1 is a possible D gene (6 bases). This CDR3 is 14 amino acids long. V was pared by 4 bases and J by 0 bases, with 7 bases between. The germline CDR1 and CDR2 sequences are SNHLY and FYNNEI. This chain's CDR3 is CASSGQDSNQPQHF. The CDR3 bases are TGTGCCAGCAGTGGACAGGATAGCAATCAGCCCCAGCATTTT.

The V and J genes are TRBV2 and TRBJ2-7; TRBD2 aligns across 14 bases. Losses at the gene ends were 6 bases for V and 3 bases for J; bases not matched to a gene: 7. Germline CDR1 and CDR2: SNHLY and FYNNEI. This CDR3 is 16 amino acids long. CDR3 in amino acids: CASRGLAGGPVYEQYF. The CDR3 DNA reads TGTGCCAGCAGAGGACTAGCGGGGGGCCCTGTCTACGAGCAGTACTTC. Together with reference TRBV2 and TRBJ2-7, the CDR3 gives the full variable domain: EPEVTQTPSHQVTQMGQEVILRCVPISNHLYFYWYRQILGQKVEFLVSFYNNEISEKSEIFDDQFSVERPDGSNFTLKIRSTKLEDSAMYFCASRGLAGGPVYEQYFGPGTRLTVT.

V usage is TRBV4-1 and J usage is TRBJ1-1; weak D call: TRBD1 (6 bases). The V gene lost 2 bases and the J gene lost 2 bases, with 15 bases spanning the gap. In germline, CDR1 is MGHRA, CDR2 YSYEKL. The CDR3 totals 16 residues. CDR3 protein: CASSQFPRGRNTEAFF. The CDR3 coding sequence is TGCGCCAGCAGCCAATTCCCCAGGGGTCGTAACACTGAAGCTTTCTTT.

The V call is TRBV28, the J call TRBJ1-2; 8 bases align to TRBD1. With V trimmed by 2 bases and J by 0 bases, 8 bases remained unmatched. The CDR3 runs 17 residues. Per germline, CDR1 MDHEN and CDR2 SYDVKM. The CDR3 loop reads CASSLIGTGRANYGYTF. The CDR3 bases are TGTGCCAGCAGTTTAATAGGGACAGGAAGAGCTAACTATGGCTACACCTTC.

The chain links TRBV5-1 to TRBJ1-5, with D possibly TRBD1 on 5 matching bases. CDR3 length: 14 residues. Germline loops: CDR1 SGHRS, CDR2 YFSETQ. The V and J ends lost 5 bases and 6 bases respectively, with 15 bases between them. CDR3 nucleotide sequence: TGCGCCAGCAGGAGGGACGGGGGATCTCAGCCCCAGCATTTT. Translating it yields CASRRDGGSQPQHF.

The V gene is TRBV2, the J gene TRBJ2-7, with D unclear. The germline gives CDR1 SNHLY, CDR2 FYNNEI. Trimming pared 1 base from V and 0 bases from J, leaving 10 bases between. The CDR3 contains 15 residues. CDR3 protein: CASSEEASISYEQYF. The CDR3 region has the DNA TGTGCCAGCAGTGAAGAGGCGAGCATCTCCTACGAGCAGTACTTC.

The V call is TRBV4-1, the J call TRBJ1-1; no definite D call. V was shortened by 1 base and J by 0 bases, with 15 bases between the two germline ends. CDR1 is MGHRA, CDR2 YSYEKL, per germline. The CDR3 covers 17 residues. The chain's CDR3 is CASSQGRLGGMNTEAFF. CDR3 in DNA: TGCGCCAGCAGCCAAGGAAGGCTGGGCGGTATGAACACTGAAGCTTTCTTT.

This chain joins TRBV5-1 and TRBJ2-5, with D tentatively TRBD2 (6 bases). Germline-derived CDR1 and CDR2 are SGHRS and YFSETQ. The V end lost 1 base, the J end lost 5 bases, and 15 bases lay between the germline ends. This CDR3 spans 15 amino acids. The CDR3 sequence is CASSLIAEAVETQYF. The CDR3 DNA sequence: TGCGCCAGCAGCTTGATAGCGGAGGCGGTCGAGACCCAGTACTTC.

This clone was seen more than once but under ten times. The CDR3 sequence is CASSDWISIYEQYF. CDR3 in DNA: TGCGCCAGCAGTGACTGGATTAGCATCTACGAGCAGTACTTC. V is TRBV10-2 and J is TRBJ2-7; D gene ambiguous. Germline V gene sequence: CDR1 WSHSY, CDR2 SAAADI. CDR3 length: 14 amino acids. Trimming removed 3 bases from V and 3 bases from J, with 12 bases in between.